What follows describes a single T cell receptor (beta chain). Its antigen is still unknown. The germline CDR1 and CDR2 sequences are SGHTA and FQGNSA. This CDR3 region has 15 residues. V trimming: 1 base; J trimming: 0 bases; junction bases outside the gene matches: 2. This sample was included in a study of T cell responses to AZD1222 COVID-19 vaccine. Study-level findings and limits: After the peak T cell response, and only then, were repertoires sampled. At baseline, just a handful of AZD1222 recipients tested seropositive. The donors showed a predominance of white British ancestry and of females, with possible underestimation of clonal diversity.

Sequenced by immunoSEQ multiplex PCR; TCRdb stores in-frame clones only, minus some. The sample shows about 100,000 clones, 87% of them seen only once. This chain uses TRBV7-2 with TRBJ2-7, with 8 bases identical to TRBD2. The input for sequencing was peripheral blood, taken on day 0 of MenACWY control vaccination. This TCR derives from an adult in good health. This CDR3 reads CASSLVRGGSYEQYF. The CDR3 DNA is TGTGCCAGCAGCTTAGTCCGGGGGGGCTCCTACGAGCAGTACTTC.